The clone carrying this T cell receptor beta chain appeared once. Antigen: not known. The data are from a study of graft-versus-host responses after intestinal transplantation. Using immunoSEQ multiplex PCR, the repertoire was profiled, and TCRdb retains in-frame clones only, with some absent. The profile shows around 78,000 clones, around nine tenths of them singletons. Study-wide results and caveats: GvH clones turned up in recipient marrow; some had shown up first in ileum or blood.

The receptor comes from a human donor who was the organ donor for an intestinal transplant. Sequenced here: unstimulated CD8+ T cells sorted from spleen or lymph node cells, sampled before transplant.

The CDR3 nucleotides read TGTGCCAGCTCGCCGAGTTTCATGAGACAGGCGGGCGGGGAGCTGTTTTTT. Residues: CASSPSFMRQAGGELFF. The chain employs TRBV7-8 and TRBJ2-2; tentatively, D is TRBD1 (6 bases). The CDR3 runs to 17 residues. Trimming shortened V by 8 bases and J by 7 bases, and 26 bases separated the two germline ends. Per the germline V gene, CDR1 is SGHVS and CDR2 is FQNEAQ.